These T cell receptor beta chains were read from a single sample in a study of identical twins. TCRdb re-analysed the 5' RACE reads in MiXCR, keeping a single row per CDR3 protein. The table has 1.5 million to 2 million distinct CDR3 sequences, around a third seen once. The sequenced sample consisted of cord blood. These receptor sequences come from a newborn girl in good health. CDR3s include the opening cysteine and the closing phenylalanine or tryptophan. The order of the fields is CDR3 protein, CDR3 DNA, D gene, V gene, J gene, clone size. The D gene is left open where the match is weak. Size is omitted from some rows. Given values are once, few, many or a class for expanded clones.

CASSLGTRGNNEQFF	TGTGCCAGCAGTTTAGGGACTAGGGGTAACAATGAGCAGTTCTTC	TRBD2	TRBV27	TRBJ2-1	few
CASSQGTSGNYEQYF	TGTGCCAGCAGCCAAGGGACTAGCGGGAATTACGAGCAGTACTTC	TRBD2	TRBV4-2	TRBJ2-7	many
CASSLGGQYEQYF	TGTGCCAGCAGCTTAGGGGGACAGTACGAGCAGTACTTC	TRBD1	TRBV5-1	TRBJ2-7	many
CSAILTSGGTDTQYF	TGCAGTGCTATCCTGACTAGCGGGGGGACAGATACGCAGTATTTT	TRBD2	TRBV20-1	TRBJ2-3	.
CSADDSYSNQPQHF	TGCAGTGCTGATGACAGCTATAGCAATCAGCCCCAGCATTTT	.	TRBV20-1	TRBJ1-5	.
CASSVVSGTGVYNEQFF	TGTGCCAGCAGCGTAGTCTCGGGGACAGGGGTCTACAATGAGCAGTTCTTC	TRBD1	TRBV9	TRBJ2-1	few
CSATPNPEEGVYYGYTF	TGCAGTGCTACCCCCAACCCCGAGGAGGGGGTCTACTATGGCTACACCTTC	.	TRBV20-1	TRBJ1-2	many
CASSSQRGARAFF	TGTGCCAGCAGCTCTCAGCGAGGGGCGCGAGCTTTCTTT	.	TRBV7-9	TRBJ1-1	.
CASSSRGPGAVSPLHF	TGCGCCAGCAGCTCGAGGGGGCCCGGGGCTGTTTCACCCCTCCACTTT	TRBD1	TRBV5-1	TRBJ1-6	few
CASSFNTGQRETQYF	TGCGCCAGCAGCTTTAATACGGGGCAGAGAGAGACCCAGTACTTC	.	TRBV5-1	TRBJ2-5	few
CASSSGPGYEQYF	TGTGCCAGCAGCTCGGGTCCCGGGTACGAGCAGTACTTC	.	TRBV7-9	TRBJ2-7	few
CASCSGQGGTDTQYF	TGTGCCAGCTGCTCGGGCCAGGGTGGCACAGATACGCAGTATTTT	.	TRBV28	TRBJ2-3	few
CASSSPGRVRLETQYF	TGTGCCAGCAGTTCTCCCGGGAGGGTGCGTTTAGAGACCCAGTACTTC	TRBD2	TRBV28	TRBJ2-5	many
CASSKGPGADGYTF	TGTGCCAGCAGCAAAGGACCGGGGGCCGATGGCTACACCTTC	.	TRBV21-1	TRBJ1-2	few
CSARVPPGLAGVGVSYEQYF	TGCAGTGCTAGAGTGCCTCCGGGACTAGCGGGAGTTGGGGTTTCCTACGAGCAGTACTTC	TRBD2	TRBV20-1	TRBJ2-7	few
CASSERPYSYGYTF	TGTGCCAGCAGTGAACGGCCGTACAGCTATGGCTACACCTTC	.	TRBV6-1	TRBJ1-2	.
CASSAPTGTSSYEQYF	TGTGCCAGCAGCGCACCAACCGGGACTAGCTCCTACGAGCAGTACTTC	TRBD2	TRBV14	TRBJ2-7	.
CASSQGGTGGMNTEAFF	TGCGCCAGCAGCCAAGGGGGGACAGGGGGCATGAACACTGAAGCTTTCTTT	TRBD1	TRBV4-1	TRBJ1-1	.
CASSQVMGGNQPQYF	TGCGCCAGCAGCCAAGTGATGGGGGGAAATCAGCCCCAGTACTTC	.	TRBV4-1	TRBJ2-5	once
CAISAGGRSGNTIYF	TGTGCCATCAGTGCTGGTGGTCGCTCTGGAAACACCATATATTTT	.	TRBV10-3	TRBJ1-3	.
CASSHRTSGSYNEQFF	TGTGCCAGCAGCCACCGGACTAGCGGGAGCTACAATGAGCAGTTCTTC	TRBD2	TRBV4-2	TRBJ2-1	few
CASSPLTGEQYF	TGTGCCAGCAGCCCCCTGACGGGTGAGCAGTACTTC	.	TRBV11-2	TRBJ2-7	.
CATRAAKNTEAFF	TGTGCCACCCGGGCAGCTAAGAACACTGAAGCTTTCTTT	.	TRBV27	TRBJ1-1	.